Sequencing of this T cell receptor beta chain was carried out in a study of blood T cells in healthy people across ages. RNA extraction gave at least 5 micrograms of total RNA per sample. The authors ran a second PCR of about 6 to 11 cycles using a sample-barcoded 5' primer and a J-beta primer mix. From the 5' RACE reads, TCRdb called clonotypes with MiXCR, one entry per CDR3 protein. The repertoire holds about 780,000 distinct CDR3 sequences, about 59% seen once, with about a quarter in the top ten. V gave up 6 bases and J gave up 4 bases, with 21 bases separating them. CDR3 size: 15 residues. Germline values: CDR1 SQVTM, CDR2 ANQGSEA.

The source is a man between 25 and 39 years old in good health. The sequencing sample was made of blood. The rearrangement uses TRBV29-1 and TRBJ1-1; perhaps TRBD1 as D (6 bases). The CDR3: CSVGRGGSTFTEAFF. CDR3 nucleotides: TGCAGCGTAGGAAGGGGGGGGTCTACCTTCACTGAAGCTTTCTTT.